These T cell receptor beta chains were read from a single sample in a study of blood T cells in healthy people across ages. TCRdb used MiXCR to reprocess the 5' RACE reads, holding one entry per CDR3 protein. The sample has about 1 million distinct CDR3 sequences, 35% to 50% seen once. The sample was blood. These receptors were taken from an older woman in good health. Each CDR3 is given with its conserved first and last residue. Fields, in order: clone size, V gene, J gene, D gene, CDR3 DNA, CDR3 protein. The D gene is left open where the match is weak. The listing skips clone size in some rows; elsewhere it reads once, few, many or a size class.

few	TRBV12-3/TRBV12-4	TRBJ2-7	TRBD1	TGTGCCAGCAGTTTAGACCAGGGGGCAAACGAGCAGTACTTC	CASSLDQGANEQYF
many	TRBV4-1	TRBJ2-3	.	TGCGCCAGCAGCCAAGGGGGGGTCCCCACAGATACGCAGTATTTT	CASSQGGVPTDTQYF
.	TRBV12-3/TRBV12-4	TRBJ2-3	.	TGTGCCAGCAGGGAGGCCGGCACAGATACGCGGTATTTT	CASREAGTDTRYF
.	TRBV5-1	TRBJ2-3	.	TGCGCCAGCAGCTTGGATCTCGTCCCCCATACACAGTATTTT	CASSLDLVPHTQYF
.	TRBV7-9	TRBJ2-5	.	TGTGCCAGCAGCTTAAGGGTAGATGATGAGCAGTACTTC	CASSLRVDDEQYF
few	TRBV9	TRBJ2-1	TRBD2	TGTGCCAGCAGCTCCCCGCGATCGGGCGGGAGGGGAAATGAGCAGTTCTTC	CASSSPRSGGRGNEQFF
.	TRBV11-2	TRBJ2-1	TRBD2	TGTGCCAGCAGTTACACTAGCGGGAGAGTGGGAAATGAGCAGTTCTTC	CASSYTSGRVGNEQFF
.	TRBV6-6	TRBJ2-1	.	TGTGCCAGCGATTCTTCAAGCGGAGAGCAGTTCTTC	CASDSSSGEQFF
.	TRBV28	TRBJ1-4	.	TGTGCCAGCAGTCCCCTTACAGGGCCGGCCCGGAAACTGTTTTTT	CASSPLTGPARKLFF
few	TRBV3-1	TRBJ1-1	.	TGTGCCAGCAGCCAAGTGCGGTCGGGGTACACTGAAGCTTTCTTT	CASSQVRSGYTEAFF
many	TRBV5-6	TRBJ2-7	TRBD1	TGTGCCAGCAGTTTGGACAGGCTCTACGAGCAGTACTTC	CASSLDRLYEQYF
.	TRBV28	TRBJ2-1	.	TGTGCCAGCAGTCCTAACAATGGCGGTGAGCAGTTCTTC	CASSPNNGGEQFF
few	TRBV3-1	TRBJ2-5	TRBD2	TGTGCCAGCAGCCTCGGACTAGCGGGGGGATCGGATGAGACCCAGTACTTC	CASSLGLAGGSDETQYF
.	TRBV4-2	TRBJ2-3	.	TGTGCCAGCAGCCAAGTGGGGGACTCTAGCACAGATACGCAGTATTTT	CASSQVGDSSTDTQYF
.	TRBV29-1	TRBJ1-1	.	TGCAGCTCTGGCCACACTGAAGCTTTCTTT	CSSGHTEAFF
.	TRBV7-9	TRBJ1-2	.	TGTGCCAGCAGCTTAGTTTCAGGGGCGGGGTATGGCTACACCTTC	CASSLVSGAGYGYTF
.	TRBV28	TRBJ2-5	.	TGTGCCAGCAATCCGAAGGGAGAGACCCAGTACTTC	CASNPKGETQYF
few	TRBV6-5	TRBJ2-7	.	TGTGCCAGCAGTAACCGGGACTGGAACTACGAGCAGTACTTC	CASSNRDWNYEQYF
.	TRBV11-2	TRBJ2-5	.	TGTGCCAGCAGCTTAGATCCCAGTTTCGGGGATGAGCAGTACTTC	CASSLDPSFGDEQYF
few	TRBV9	TRBJ1-2	TRBD1	TGTGCCAGCAGCGTACGGGACAGGGGATCCGGCTACACCTTC	CASSVRDRGSGYTF
few	TRBV6-2/TRBV6-3	TRBJ2-5	TRBD2	TGTGCCAGCAGTTACGGGCCTAGCGGGGGGTCAGCAAGGGAGACCCAGTACTTC	CASSYGPSGGSARETQYF
.	TRBV7-2	TRBJ2-7	.	TGTGCCAGCAGCTTTGTACAGGGATCCTACGAGCAGTACTTC	CASSFVQGSYEQYF
.	TRBV27	TRBJ2-1	TRBD1	TGTGCCAGCGGTTTAAGTTGGGGGACAGGGGCGGGGGATGAGCAGTTCTTC	CASGLSWGTGAGDEQFF
many	TRBV10-1	TRBJ2-7	TRBD1	TGCGCCAGCAGTGAGTGGGGATTACAGGGGGCTCAAGACTACGAGCAGTACTTC	CASSEWGLQGAQDYEQYF
.	TRBV4-1	TRBJ2-1	.	TGCGCCAGCAGCCAAGTCGACAGTACGAGGGAGCAGTTCTTC	CASSQVDSTREQFF
.	TRBV30	TRBJ2-4	.	TGTGCCTGGGGGGGCTTTGGTGCCAAAAACATTCAGTACTTC	CAWGGFGAKNIQYF
.	TRBV3-1	TRBJ2-7	.	TGTGCCAGCAGCCTCCCCCTGAGCTCCTACAATGAGCAGTACTTC	CASSLPLSSYNEQYF
.	TRBV28	TRBJ1-5	TRBD1	TGTGCCAGCATCGGAGACAGGGGTCAGCCCCAGCATTTT	CASIGDRGQPQHF
.	TRBV29-1	TRBJ2-7	.	TGCAGCGTCAGGGGGGACTCCTACAATGAGCAGTACTTC	CSVRGDSYNEQYF
.	TRBV6-1	TRBJ2-7	TRBD2	TGTGCCAGCAGTGGACTAGCGGGCCCCCCCTCCGAGCAGTACTTC	CASSGLAGPPSEQYF
.	TRBV12-3/TRBV12-4	TRBJ1-2	TRBD1	TGTGCCAGCAGTCGGACAGGAGAAGGGGGCTACACCTTC	CASSRTGEGGYTF
few	TRBV27	TRBJ2-3	.	TGTGCCAGCAGTACTCAGGGGAGTTGGACAGATACGCAGTATTTT	CASSTQGSWTDTQYF
few	TRBV5-1	TRBJ1-1	TRBD1	TGCGCCAGCAGCTTGAGGGACAGGGCATCATCGAACACTGAAGCTTTCTTT	CASSLRDRASSNTEAFF
.	TRBV12-3/TRBV12-4	TRBJ2-4	TRBD2	TGTGCCAGCAGTGTCGGACTAGAACACAGCTCCTACAAGCAGTACTTC	CASSVGLEHSSYKQYF
.	TRBV20-1	TRBJ2-7	TRBD1	TGCAGTGCTAGAGACGGGACAGGATTCGAGCAGTACTTC	CSARDGTGFEQYF
.	TRBV25-1	TRBJ1-2	TRBD1	TGTGCCAGCAGTGAATTGACAGGGGTTGACTATGGCTACACCTTC	CASSELTGVDYGYTF
.	TRBV10-3	TRBJ2-6	.	TGTGCCATCAGGGAACGACTCCGGGGCATTGATCCTGAGGCCAACGTCCTGACTTTC	CAIRERLRGIDPEANVLTF
few	TRBV10-3	TRBJ2-7	TRBD1	TGTGCCATCAGGTCCGACAGGGGAGGATACGAGCAGTACTTC	CAIRSDRGGYEQYF
many	TRBV6-6	TRBJ2-7	.	TGTGCCAGCAGTTACTCCCCCTACGAGCAGTACTTC	CASSYSPYEQYF
.	TRBV20-1	TRBJ2-1	TRBD2	TGCAGTGCTAGGCGAATAGCGCTTAGGGCTAGCGGGGGGGCGGTCAATGAGCAGTTCTTC	CSARRIALRASGGAVNEQFF
.	TRBV27	TRBJ2-3	.	TGTGCCAGCACTTGTGCGCAGTATTTT	CASTCAQYF
.	TRBV7-6	TRBJ2-1	TRBD2	TGTGCCAGCAGCTCTAGCGGGATCAACAATGAGCAGTTCTTC	CASSSSGINNEQFF
.	TRBV15	TRBJ2-5	TRBD2	TGTGCCATCAGCCCTAGCGGTGTCCAAGAGACCCAGTACTTC	CAISPSGVQETQYF
.	TRBV20-1	TRBJ2-5	TRBD1	TGCAGTGCTAGGCCCGGGACAGGGGGCCGGTGGGAGACCCAGTACTTC	CSARPGTGGRWETQYF
few	TRBV6-6	TRBJ1-5	TRBD1	TGTGCCAGCAGTTACGGGGGACAGGGTGTTCAGCCCCAGCATTTT	CASSYGGQGVQPQHF
many	TRBV20-1	TRBJ2-1	TRBD2	TGCAGTGCTAGATATGGGACTAGCGGGAGACAGGAGCAGTTCTTC	CSARYGTSGRQEQFF
.	TRBV3-1	TRBJ2-3	.	TGTGCCAGCAGCCAAGATGACCCCGGGACTAGCACAGATACGCAGTATTTT	CASSQDDPGTSTDTQYF
few	TRBV12-3/TRBV12-4	TRBJ1-6	.	TGTGCCAGTAGCCTCACCTATAATTCACCCCTCCACTTT	CASSLTYNSPLHF
few	TRBV29-1	TRBJ2-7	.	TGCAGCGTTGGGCATGTCTACGAGCAGTACTTC	CSVGHVYEQYF
few	TRBV11-2	TRBJ2-6	TRBD1	TGTGCCAGCAGCTTAGCCAGGGGGCTTGGGGCCAACGTCCTGACTTTC	CASSLARGLGANVLTF
.	TRBV28	TRBJ2-1	TRBD2	TGTGCCAGCAGTTTCCCCACTAGCGGGAGCGGGGCCGATGAGCAGTTCTTC	CASSFPTSGSGADEQFF
many	TRBV29-1	TRBJ2-5	.	TGCAGCGTCGCCGGGACCCAAGGGGAGACCCAGTACTTC	CSVAGTQGETQYF
.	TRBV28	TRBJ2-7	TRBD1	TGTGCCGTCCGGGACAGCTCCTACAATGAGCAGTACTTC	CAVRDSSYNEQYF
.	TRBV27	TRBJ1-2	.	TGTGCCAGCAGCCGGGGAGGGGAGAACTATGGCTACACCTTC	CASSRGGENYGYTF